A selection of T cell receptor beta chains follows, all from one sample in a study of blood T cell repertoires in COVID-19. Assay used: immunoSEQ multiplex PCR; TCRdb lists only in-frame clones, some missing. Among roughly 250,000 clones, approximately 85% were seen once, and the ten largest hold 0.85% to 0.9%. Sequencing was performed on peripheral blood. Source of these receptors: a human donor with COVID-19, enrolled during active disease. The donor label of this sample is uncertain. Both conserved end residues are part of each CDR3. Fields, in order: CDR3 protein, CDR3 DNA, V gene, J gene, D gene, clone size. A D gene is named only where the DNA matches it firmly. A clone size is listed for some rows: how often the clone was seen (once, few, many), or a class if it is expanded.

CASSLRQGAATNEKLFF	TGTGCCAGCAGCTTGAGGCAGGGGGCAGCAACTAATGAAAAACTGTTTTTT	TRBV5-8	TRBJ1-4	TRBD1	-
CASISPKQGSGNTIYF	TGTGCCAGCATCTCCCCAAAACAGGGGTCTGGAAACACCATATATTTT	TRBV28	TRBJ1-3	TRBD1	-
CASSQGQSTEAFF	TGTGCCAGCAGCCAAGGGCAGTCCACTGAAGCTTTCTTT	TRBV3-1/TRBV3-2	TRBJ1-1	-	few
CASSYRGSYEQYF	TGTGCCAGCAGTTACCGGGGCTCCTACGAGCAGTACTTC	TRBV6-6	TRBJ2-7	-	-
CASSPYGVNNEQFF	TGTGCCAGCTCACCGTACGGAGTGAATAATGAGCAGTTCTTC	TRBV18	TRBJ2-1	-	-
CASSVDRGHEQFF	TGTGCCAGCAGCGTTGACAGGGGGCATGAGCAGTTCTTC	TRBV11-2	TRBJ2-1	TRBD1	-
CASRRQALDYSNQPQHF	TGTGCCAGCCGCCGACAGGCCCTCGATTATAGCAATCAGCCCCAGCATTTT	TRBV27	TRBJ1-5	-	-
CASSIRVQNTEAFF	TGTGCCAGTAGTATCAGGGTCCAGAACACTGAAGCTTTCTTT	TRBV19	TRBJ1-1	-	-
CAWRQGFYNEQFF	TGTGCCTGGAGGCAGGGCTTCTACAATGAGCAGTTCTTC	TRBV30	TRBJ2-1	-	-
CASSTQTGAHYGYTF	TGTGCCAGTAGTACCCAGACAGGGGCCCACTATGGCTACACCTTC	TRBV19	TRBJ1-2	TRBD1	-
CASTVTGSEAFF	TGTGCCAGCACCGTGACAGGGTCGGAAGCTTTCTTT	TRBV28	TRBJ1-1	TRBD1	-
CASSLGGGGDQPQHF	TGTGCCAGCAGCTTAGGCGGCGGGGGCGATCAGCCCCAGCATTTT	TRBV7-2	TRBJ1-5	-	-
CASSLTDRGGEKLFF	TGTGCCAGCAGTTTAACGGACAGGGGGGGAGAAAAACTGTTTTTT	TRBV28	TRBJ1-4	TRBD1	-
CASSRSGSMVPYEQYF	TGTGCCAGCAGTCGAAGCGGCAGCATGGTCCCCTACGAGCAGTACTTC	TRBV6-2/TRBV6-3	TRBJ2-7	-	-
CASRVSLAGVYEQYF	TGTGCCAGCCGAGTTTCTCTAGCGGGAGTCTACGAGCAGTACTTC	TRBV2	TRBJ2-7	TRBD2	-
CASSPQGRASNQPQHF	TGTGCCAGCAGTCCACAGGGGCGCGCTAGCAATCAGCCCCAGCATTTT	TRBV27	TRBJ1-5	TRBD1	-
CASSVGEGANGYTF	TGTGCCAGCAGCGTAGGAGAGGGGGCGAATGGCTACACCTTC	TRBV9	TRBJ1-2	TRBD1	once
CASSTPPDRVRQPQHF	TGTGCCAGTAGTACGCCCCCGGACAGGGTTCGTCAGCCCCAGCATTTT	TRBV19	TRBJ1-5	TRBD1	-
CASSSKGDTGELFF	TGTGCCAGCAGCTCCAAAGGGGACACCGGGGAGCTGTTTTTT	TRBV7-3	TRBJ2-2	-	-
CASRGQKNYGYTF	TGTGCCAGCAGGGGACAAAAAAACTATGGCTACACCTTC	TRBV6-5	TRBJ1-2	-	-
CASSLLSDSSNQPQHF	TGTGCCAGCAGCTTATTGTCGGACAGTAGCAATCAGCCCCAGCATTTT	TRBV5-6	TRBJ1-5	-	-
CASSISAGVAVETQYF	TGCGCCAGCAGTATCTCAGCGGGAGTAGCGGTAGAGACCCAGTACTTC	TRBV4-3	TRBJ2-5	TRBD2	-
CASRRGGQGNYGYTF	TGTGCCAGCAGGCGAGGGGGACAGGGGAACTATGGCTACACCTTC	TRBV7-8	TRBJ1-2	TRBD1	-
CASSSGPGQAYGYTF	TGTGCCAGCAGCTCGGGACCGGGACAGGCTTATGGCTACACCTTC	TRBV7-6	TRBJ1-2	TRBD1	-
CASSLGSGDAFF	TGTGCCAGCAGCTTAGGTTCCGGGGATGCTTTCTTT	TRBV5-6	TRBJ1-1	-	-
CASGLVGTGPGNTIYF	TGTGCTAGTGGTTTGGTTGGGACAGGGCCCGGAAACACCATATATTTT	TRBV12-5	TRBJ1-3	TRBD1	once
CASSISGQGYSPLHF	TGTGCCAGTAGTATATCGGGACAGGGTTATTCACCCCTCCACTTT	TRBV19	TRBJ1-6	TRBD1	-
CASSFIGSSYNEQFF	TGTGCCAGCAGTTTTATCGGTAGCTCCTACAATGAGCAGTTCTTC	TRBV28	TRBJ2-1	-	once
CASSHPWREAPQDTQYF	TGCGCCAGCAGCCACCCTTGGCGGGAGGCCCCGCAGGATACGCAGTATTTT	TRBV4-1	TRBJ2-3	TRBD2	-
CAWQQGLSYNSPLHF	TGTGCCTGGCAACAGGGTCTCTCTTATAATTCACCCCTCCACTTT	TRBV30	TRBJ1-6	-	-
CASSYTGDGGYTF	TGTGCCAGCAGTTACACAGGGGACGGTGGCTACACCTTC	TRBV6-5	TRBJ1-2	TRBD1	-
CASSLGGISAFF	TGTGCCAGCAGTCTAGGGGGCATCTCTGCTTTCTTT	TRBV2	TRBJ1-1	TRBD1	few
CASSQDLPRDDLRNEQFF	TGTGCCAGCAGCCAAGATCTCCCACGGGATGACCTTCGGAATGAGCAGTTCTTC	TRBV3-1/TRBV3-2	TRBJ2-1	-	-
CASSVTGTSGNTIYF	TGTGCCAGCAGCGTGACAGGGACCAGTGGAAACACCATATATTTT	TRBV9	TRBJ1-3	TRBD1	-
CASSRYNEQFF	TGTGCCAGCAGTCGGTACAATGAGCAGTTCTTC	TRBV7-9	TRBJ2-1	-	-
CASSRNRGDGYTF	TGCGCCAGCAGCAGAAACAGGGGAGATGGCTACACCTTC	TRBV5-1	TRBJ1-2	TRBD1	few
CASSPNFEGQGLSPLHF	TGTGCCAGCTCACCAAATTTCGAAGGCCAGGGGCTTTCACCCCTCCACTTT	TRBV18	TRBJ1-6	-	few
CASTIQSGITEAFF	TGTGCCTCAACAATCCAATCAGGGATAACTGAAGCTTTCTTT	TRBV2	TRBJ1-1	-	once
CASSFLSGTDQPQHF	TGTGCCAGCAGTTTCTTGTCGGGGACAGATCAGCCCCAGCATTTT	TRBV27	TRBJ1-5	TRBD1	-
CARSRDRAGYGYTF	TGTGCCAGAAGCAGGGACAGGGCTGGATATGGCTACACCTTC	TRBV5-3	TRBJ1-2	TRBD1	-
CAWSGGTGPYEQYF	TGTGCCTGGAGTGGGGGGACAGGGCCCTACGAGCAGTACTTC	TRBV30	TRBJ2-7	TRBD1	few
CASSSEREVPYNEQFF	TGTGCCAGCAGTTCAGAGCGGGAGGTCCCCTACAATGAGCAGTTCTTC	TRBV6-2/TRBV6-3	TRBJ2-1	TRBD2	-
CASSLGVYEQFF	TGTGCCAGCAGCTTGGGAGTGTACGAGCAGTTCTTC	TRBV5-6	TRBJ2-1	-	few
CATSGSTGAQETQYF	TGTGCCACCAGCGGATCAACAGGCGCCCAAGAGACCCAGTACTTC	TRBV15	TRBJ2-5	-	-
CASSSPGQGKGYTF	TGTGCCAGCAGCTCCCCGGGACAGGGAAAAGGCTACACCTTC	TRBV7-2	TRBJ1-2	TRBD1	-
CASSGPEAGWREKLFF	TGTGCCAGCAGTGGTCCGGAAGCAGGCTGGCGTGAAAAACTGTTTTTT	TRBV6-1	TRBJ1-4	-	-
CASTYQTTGGGYTF	TGTGCCAGTACCTACCAAACGACAGGCGGGGGCTACACCTTC	TRBV19	TRBJ1-2	-	-
CASRPPNRGYTF	TGTGCCAGTAGGCCGCCTAATCGGGGCTACACCTTC	TRBV19	TRBJ1-2	-	-
CASSLDIGEQYF	TGTGCCAGCAGCTTAGATATCGGGGAGCAGTACTTC	TRBV11-3	TRBJ2-7	-	-
CASSLETGQQPQHF	TGTGCCAGCAGCTTAGAAACAGGGCAGCAGCCCCAGCATTTT	TRBV11-2	TRBJ1-5	-	-
CASRGTGENQPQHF	TGTGCCAGCAGGGGGACAGGGGAAAATCAGCCCCAGCATTTT	TRBV28	TRBJ1-5	TRBD1	-
CASSYPGGTSGRLNTGELFF	TGTGCCAGCAGTTACCCCGGAGGGACTAGCGGGAGGTTGAACACCGGGGAGCTGTTTTTT	TRBV6-2/TRBV6-3	TRBJ2-2	TRBD2	few
CASSLGGQGADGYTF	TGTGCCAGCAGCTTAGGGGGACAGGGGGCCGATGGCTACACCTTC	TRBV7-8	TRBJ1-2	TRBD1	-
CASSLRGPGNTIYF	TGTGCCAGCAGCCTGAGGGGGCCTGGAAACACCATATATTTT	TRBV5-4	TRBJ1-3	TRBD1	once
CASSPRTPLDRGLGGETQYF	TGTGCCAGCAGCCCCAGAACTCCCTTGGACAGGGGGCTAGGAGGGGAGACCCAGTACTTC	TRBV3-1/TRBV3-2	TRBJ2-5	TRBD1	-